Below are 2 T cell receptor beta chains sequenced from a single sample in a study of shared clonotypes between healthy human individuals. As defined, naive CD8 cells were CD45RO-negative and positively selected for CCR7, with terminally differentiated effector memory CD45RA+ cells excluded. Produced via immunoSEQ multiplex PCR; TCRdb's table is partial and in-frame only. The repertoire holds over 800,000 clones, about 92% seen once, with around 24% in the top ten. Sequencing was done on a sample of naive CD8+ T cells sorted from blood. The receptor source for this set is a young man in good health.

This sequence joins TRBV9 and TRBJ2-7, with D unclear. The CDR3 is 14 amino acids. Trimming shortened V by 2 bases and J by 5 bases, and 14 bases separated the two germline ends. Germline values: CDR1 SGDLS, CDR2 YYNGEE. CDR3 DNA sequence: TGTGCCAGCAGCGTTCGGACCCTGGCGGACGAGCAGTACTTC. Amino acids: CASSVRTLADEQYF.

J is TRBJ2-5 and V is TRBV10-2, with 7 bases aligning to TRBD2. The germline V gene encodes CDR1 WSHSY and CDR2 SAAADI. After removal of 4 bases from V and 3 bases from J, the junction contained 5 bases not matched to a gene. The CDR3 runs 14 residues. The DNA for the CDR3 is TGCGCCAGCAGTGCATTAGCGGGTAAAGAGACCCAGTACTTC. As protein: CASSALAGKETQYF.